The present T cell receptor beta chain was sequenced within a study of Tregs in tolerant kidney transplant recipients. Study outcomes and limitations: This study did not directly address biological reproducibility. The small number of patients limits these findings pending further validation. Tregs expanded with activated donor B cells seemed most donor-specific.

Worth noting for this clone: The antigen remains unidentified.

Assay: immunoSEQ multiplex PCR; the TCRdb copy retains only in-frame clones and omits some. The repertoire holds under 300,000 clones, with roughly 84% as singletons. Thawed PBMCs were FACS-sorted into unstimulated CD4+CD25+CD127- regulatory T cells, CD4+CD25- non-regulatory cells, CD4 and CD8 cells. The V gene lost 6 bases and the J gene lost 6 bases, with 16 bases spanning the gap. The length of the CDR3 is 15 residues. Germline V gene lookup returns CDR1 SGHKS and CDR2 YYEKEE (reference sequence). Material: CD4+ T cells from blood. The chain joins TRBV5-5 to TRBJ1-6; TRBD1 might be the D (6 bases). This sequence originates from a human donor in good health. The DNA for the CDR3 is TGTGCCAGCACCCACGGGACACTGGGTAATTCACCCCTCCACTTT. Protein: CASTHGTLGNSPLHF. Supplemented by reference TRBV5-5 and TRBJ1-6, the full variable domain reads DAGVTQSPTHLIKTRGQQVTLRCSPISGHKSVSWYQQVLGQGPQFIFQYYEKEERGRGNFPDRFSARQFPNYSSELNVNALLLGDSALYLCASTHGTLGNSPLHFGNGTRLTVT.